This T cell receptor beta chain comes out of a study of siplizumab effects on memory and regulatory T cells. On this clone: Its cognate antigen is unknown.

Germline V gene sequence: CDR1 LNHDA, CDR2 SQIVND (reference sequence). The CDR3 is 15 amino acids. V dropped 5 bases and J dropped 7 bases, with 18 bases sitting between them. Assay used: immunoSEQ multiplex PCR; TCRdb lists only in-frame clones, some missing. The data hold some 99,000 clones, with 92% observed a single time. The study, taken as a whole, reports: Siplizumab, the agent tested, significantly reduced alloreactive sequences traceable to unstimulated CD4+ memory cells. Assignment of a naive or memory phenotype failed for roughly 80-97% of the proliferating CD4+ or CD8+ clones. In unstimulated cells, naive T cells appeared more diverse than memory T cells and seemed major alloresponse contributors.

V gene TRBV19 combines with J gene TRBJ1-5; maybe TRBD1 (6 bases). Sequenced sample: Tregs sorted from blood. The clonotype comes from a human donor in good health. CDR3 amino acids: CASSPPQGTRQPQHF. CDR3 coding DNA: TGTGCCAGTAGTCCACCACAGGGTACACGGCAGCCCCAGCATTTT.